This TCR beta chain was sequenced during a study of CD8 T cells in Susac syndrome. The germline V gene encodes CDR1 DFQATT and CDR2 SNEGSKA (reference sequence). CDR3 length equals 12 residues. Deletions cut 1 base from V and 5 bases from J, with 5 bases between. Random hexamers were used to reverse transcribe an amount of 0.5 to 1 ug RNA. TCRdb reprocessed the immunoSEQ multiplex PCR reads via MiXCR and lists one record per CDR3 protein. Among 130,000 to 150,000 distinct CDR3 sequences, approximately 94% were seen once, and the ten largest hold 0.065% to 0.1%. The genes are TRBV20-1 and TRBJ2-2; no clear D. The sequenced sample consisted of CD4+ T cells from PBMCs. The receptor comes from a human donor in good health. CDR3 sequence: CSARGETGELFF. The DNA of the CDR3 is TGCAGTGCTAGAGGTGAAACCGGGGAGCTGTTTTTT.